This TCR beta chain was identified in a study of identical twins' blood T cells. General study points: Out-of-frame TCRbeta clonotypes reportedly had markedly more similar V usage in twins than unrelated donors.

This clonotype has only one observation. Its antigen is unidentified. Relative to the germline gene, one junction end is altered; a read error may explain this. All three twin pairs grew up together with likely shared infections and vaccines. TCRdb re-called the 5' RACE reads with MiXCR, one entry per CDR3 protein. The table has 300,000 to 400,000 distinct CDR3 sequences, roughly 27% seen once. CDR1 ENHRY and CDR2 SYGVKD come from the germline V gene. The length of the CDR3 is 13 residues. The specimen was PBMCs. The origin of this receptor is a woman between 18 and 55 years old in good health. The rearrangement joins TRBV10-3 to TRBJ1-2; possibly TRBD1 for D (5 bases). The CDR3 DNA follows: TGTACCATCAGTGAAGGGACGCCCCCGGGCTACACCTTC. This codes for CTISEGTPPGYTF.